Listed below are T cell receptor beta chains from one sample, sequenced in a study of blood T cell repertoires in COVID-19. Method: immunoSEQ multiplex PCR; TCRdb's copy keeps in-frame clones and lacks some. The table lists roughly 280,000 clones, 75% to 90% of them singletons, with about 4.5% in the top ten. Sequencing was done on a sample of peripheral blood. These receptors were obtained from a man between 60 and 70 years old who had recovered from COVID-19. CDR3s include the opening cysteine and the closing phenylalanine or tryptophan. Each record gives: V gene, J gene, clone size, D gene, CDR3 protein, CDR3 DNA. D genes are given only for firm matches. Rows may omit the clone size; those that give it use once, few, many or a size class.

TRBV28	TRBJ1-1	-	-	CASRPGHRNTEAFF	TGTGCCAGCAGACCGGGACATCGGAACACTGAAGCTTTCTTT
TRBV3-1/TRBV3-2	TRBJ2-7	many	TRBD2	CASSQVGAGSSYEQYF	TGTGCCAGCAGCCAAGTGGGAGCGGGAAGCTCCTACGAGCAGTACTTC
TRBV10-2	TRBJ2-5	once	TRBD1	CASSEPLGTGEKTQYF	TGCGCCAGCAGTGAGCCCCTCGGGACAGGGGAGAAGACCCAGTACTTC
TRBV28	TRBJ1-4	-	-	CASSIQATNEKLFF	TGTGCCAGCAGCATACAGGCAACTAATGAAAAACTGTTTTTT
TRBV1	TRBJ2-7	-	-	CTSSQDRGLHTYEQYF	TGCACCAGCAGCCAAGATCGGGGACTACACACCTACGAGCAGTACTTC
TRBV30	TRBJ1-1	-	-	CAWEAGGNTEAFF	TGTGCCTGGGAGGCGGGGGGAAACACTGAAGCTTTCTTT
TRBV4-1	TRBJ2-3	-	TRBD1	CASSREGAGTDTQYF	TGCGCCAGCAGTCGTGAGGGGGCTGGGACAGATACGCAGTATTTT
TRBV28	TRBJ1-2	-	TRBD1	CASSTGGGNYGYTF	TGTGCCAGCAGTACAGGGGGTGGAAACTATGGCTACACCTTC
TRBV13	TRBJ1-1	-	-	CASSLSGVGTEAFF	TGTGCCAGCAGCTTATCCGGGGTGGGCACTGAAGCTTTCTTT
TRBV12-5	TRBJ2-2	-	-	CASAHLTGAGELFF	TGTGCTAGTGCCCATCTCACGGGGGCCGGGGAGCTGTTTTTT
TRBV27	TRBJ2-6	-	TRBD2	CASRRAPGGGRQSGANVLTF	TGTGCCAGCAGACGAGCACCGGGGGGGGGCAGACAGTCTGGGGCCAACGTCCTGACTTTC
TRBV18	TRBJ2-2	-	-	CASSRDNPMLTTGELFF	TGTGCCAGCTCCCGGGACAACCCTATGCTTACCACCGGGGAGCTGTTTTTT
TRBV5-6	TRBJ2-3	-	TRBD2	CASSFRRGGSGTDTQYF	TGTGCCAGCAGCTTTAGGCGGGGCGGGAGTGGCACAGATACGCAGTATTTT
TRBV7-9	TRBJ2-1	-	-	CASSLAPVAGTNYNEQFF	TGTGCCAGCAGCTTAGCTCCAGTGGCGGGTACAAACTACAATGAGCAGTTCTTC
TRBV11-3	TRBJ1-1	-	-	CASSFPRQGPEAFF	TGTGCCAGCAGCTTTCCCCGCCAGGGCCCTGAAGCTTTCTTT
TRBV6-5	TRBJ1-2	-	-	CASKPSGTGGGGYTF	TGTGCCAGCAAACCCTCCGGCACAGGAGGAGGGGGCTACACCTTC
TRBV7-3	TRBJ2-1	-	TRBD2	CASSLGGTSNYNEQFF	TGTGCCAGCAGCTTAGGCGGGACTAGCAACTACAATGAGCAGTTCTTC
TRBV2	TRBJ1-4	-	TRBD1	CASRPWDRVTNEKLFF	TGTGCCAGCAGACCCTGGGACAGGGTGACTAATGAAAAACTGTTTTTT
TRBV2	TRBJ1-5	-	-	CASALGSRQHF	TGTGCCAGCGCCCTGGGCAGCAGACAGCATTTT
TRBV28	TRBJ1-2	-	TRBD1	CATGDREVSGYTF	TGTGCCACCGGAGACAGGGAAGTTTCGGGCTACACCTTC
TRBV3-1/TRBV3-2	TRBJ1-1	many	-	CASSQMATTEAFF	TGTGCCAGCAGCCAAATGGCCACCACTGAAGCTTTCTTT
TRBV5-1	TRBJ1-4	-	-	CASSPRDRGEEKLFF	TGCGCCAGCAGCCCTCGAGACCGTGGAGAAGAAAAACTGTTTTTT